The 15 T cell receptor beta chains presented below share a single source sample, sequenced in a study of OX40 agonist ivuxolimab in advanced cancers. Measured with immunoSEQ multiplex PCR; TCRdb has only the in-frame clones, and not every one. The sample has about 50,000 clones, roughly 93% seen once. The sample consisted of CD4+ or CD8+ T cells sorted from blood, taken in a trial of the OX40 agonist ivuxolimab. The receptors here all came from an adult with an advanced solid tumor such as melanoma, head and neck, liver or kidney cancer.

CDR3 amino acids: CASSLGGSGQPQHF. The CDR3 coding sequence is TGTGCCAGCAGCTTAGGAGGGTCGGGACAGCCCCAGCATTTT. The genes are TRBV7-9 and TRBJ1-5, with D unclear. Germline CDR1 and CDR2: SEHNR and FQNEAQ (reference sequence). This CDR3 comprises 14 residues. With 1 base removed from V and 7 bases from J, the gap between germline ends came to 11 bases.

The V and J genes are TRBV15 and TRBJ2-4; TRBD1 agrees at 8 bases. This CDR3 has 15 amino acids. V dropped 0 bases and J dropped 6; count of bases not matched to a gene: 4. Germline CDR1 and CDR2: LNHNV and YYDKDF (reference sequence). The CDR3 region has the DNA TGTGCCACCAGCAGAGAGAGACAGGGGAGAAACATTCAGTACTTC. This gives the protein CATSRERQGRNIQYF.

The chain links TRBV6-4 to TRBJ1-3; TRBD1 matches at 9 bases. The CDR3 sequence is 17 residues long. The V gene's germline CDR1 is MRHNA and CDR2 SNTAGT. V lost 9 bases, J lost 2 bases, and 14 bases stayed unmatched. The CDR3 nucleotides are TGTGCCAGACGGGACAGGGCCAAAAGCTCGGCTGGAAACACCATATATTTT. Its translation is CARRDRAKSSAGNTIYF.

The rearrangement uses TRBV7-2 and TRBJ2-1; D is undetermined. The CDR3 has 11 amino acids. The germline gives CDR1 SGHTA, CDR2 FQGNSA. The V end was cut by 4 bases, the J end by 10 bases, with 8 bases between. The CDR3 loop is CASSSTPEQFF. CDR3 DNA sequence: TGTGCCAGCAGCTCAACTCCCGAGCAGTTCTTC.

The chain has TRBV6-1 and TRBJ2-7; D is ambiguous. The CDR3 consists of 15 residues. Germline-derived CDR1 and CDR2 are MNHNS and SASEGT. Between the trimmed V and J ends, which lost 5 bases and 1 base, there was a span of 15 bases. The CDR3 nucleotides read TGTGCCAGCAGTCCCTTTATAGGAAGTTCCTACGAGCAGTACTTC. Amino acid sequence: CASSPFIGSSYEQYF.

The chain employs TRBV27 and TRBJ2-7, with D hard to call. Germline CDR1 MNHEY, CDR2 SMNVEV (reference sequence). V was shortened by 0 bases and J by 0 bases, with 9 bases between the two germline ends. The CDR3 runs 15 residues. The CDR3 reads CASSLSTYSSYEQYF. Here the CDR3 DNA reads TGTGCCAGCAGTTTATCTACCTATAGCTCCTACGAGCAGTACTTC.

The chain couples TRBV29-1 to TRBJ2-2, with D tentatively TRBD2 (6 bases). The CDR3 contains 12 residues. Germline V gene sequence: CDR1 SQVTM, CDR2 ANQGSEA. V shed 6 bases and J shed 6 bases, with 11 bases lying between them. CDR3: CSVPRGAGELFF. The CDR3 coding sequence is TGCAGCGTCCCGCGGGGAGCCGGGGAGCTGTTTTTT.

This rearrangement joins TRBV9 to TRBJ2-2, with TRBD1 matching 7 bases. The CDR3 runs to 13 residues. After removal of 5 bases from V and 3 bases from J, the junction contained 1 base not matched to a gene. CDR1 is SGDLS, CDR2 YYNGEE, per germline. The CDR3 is CASRGGDTGELFF. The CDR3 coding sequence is TGTGCCAGCAGAGGGGGCGACACCGGGGAGCTGTTTTTT.

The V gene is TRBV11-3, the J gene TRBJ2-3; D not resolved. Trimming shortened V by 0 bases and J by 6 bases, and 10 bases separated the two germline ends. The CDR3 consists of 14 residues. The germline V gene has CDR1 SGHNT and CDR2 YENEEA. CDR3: CASSLEGKLDTQYF. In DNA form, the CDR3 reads TGTGCCAGCAGCTTAGAGGGGAAACTGGATACGCAGTATTTT.

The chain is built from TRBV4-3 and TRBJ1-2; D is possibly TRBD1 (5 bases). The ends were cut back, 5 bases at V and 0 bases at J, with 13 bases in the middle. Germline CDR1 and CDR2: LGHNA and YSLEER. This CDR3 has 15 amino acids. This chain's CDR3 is CASSSSGFTNYGYTF. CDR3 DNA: TGCGCCAGCAGCTCGTCAGGGTTCACTAACTATGGCTACACCTTC.

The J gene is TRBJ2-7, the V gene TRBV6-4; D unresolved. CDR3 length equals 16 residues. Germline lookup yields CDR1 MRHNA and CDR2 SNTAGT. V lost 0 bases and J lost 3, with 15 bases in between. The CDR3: CASSDSFTETRYEQYF. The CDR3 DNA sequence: TGTGCCAGCAGTGACTCGTTCACAGAAACTCGCTACGAGCAGTACTTC.

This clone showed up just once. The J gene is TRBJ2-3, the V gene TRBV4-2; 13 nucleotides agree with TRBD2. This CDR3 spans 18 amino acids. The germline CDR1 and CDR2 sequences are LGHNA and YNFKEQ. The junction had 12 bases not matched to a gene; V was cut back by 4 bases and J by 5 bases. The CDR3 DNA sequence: TGTGCCAGCAGCCCCATCCTTAGGACTAGCGGGAGACGAGATACGCAGTATTTT. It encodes CASSPILRTSGRRDTQYF.

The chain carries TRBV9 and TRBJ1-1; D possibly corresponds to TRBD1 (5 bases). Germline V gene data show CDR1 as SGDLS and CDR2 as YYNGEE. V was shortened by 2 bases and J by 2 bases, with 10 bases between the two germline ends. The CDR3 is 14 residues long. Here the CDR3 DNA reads TGTGCCAGCAGCGTCGCAGGGCCCAACACTGAAGCTTTCTTT. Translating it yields CASSVAGPNTEAFF.

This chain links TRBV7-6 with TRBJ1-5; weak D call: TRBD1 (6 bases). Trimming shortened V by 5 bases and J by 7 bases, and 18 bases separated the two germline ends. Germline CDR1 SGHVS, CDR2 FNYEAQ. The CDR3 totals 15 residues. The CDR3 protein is CASSPGGQGSQPQHF. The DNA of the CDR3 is TGTGCCAGCAGCCCCGGCGGGCAGGGGTCCCAGCCCCAGCATTTT.

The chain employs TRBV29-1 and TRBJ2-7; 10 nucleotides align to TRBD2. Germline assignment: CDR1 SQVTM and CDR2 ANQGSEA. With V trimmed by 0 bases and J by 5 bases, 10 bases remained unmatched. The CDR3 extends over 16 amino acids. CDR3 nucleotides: TGCAGCGTTGAAGATCAGGCTAGCGGGAGTCGGGACGAGCAGTACTTC. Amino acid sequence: CSVEDQASGSRDEQYF.